This TCR beta chain was captured in a study of identical twins. Findings and limits, study-wide: Instead of following the same donors, the conclusions were based on cross-sectional statistical analysis.

TCRdb processed the 5' RACE reads anew with MiXCR; each CDR3 protein has one entry. The sample includes about 520,000 distinct CDR3 sequences, 20% to 25% seen only once; the top ten take 0.75% to 0.95%. The germline V gene encodes CDR1 MNHEY and CDR2 SVGEGT. This CDR3 is built from 15 residues. V dropped 4 bases and J dropped 3; count of bases not matched to a gene: 3. This clonotype was seen more than once but under ten times. Its antigen remains unidentified. The same specimen was also included in a second study, on T cells expressing NK-cell markers. This second study says: In the group of eight sequenced donors, seven were HCMV-seropositive and one was seronegative.

The chain carries TRBV6-2 or TRBV6-3 and TRBJ2-1; 10 nucleotides align to TRBD2. Source material: CD4+ T cells sorted from blood. The sequence derives from a woman between 18 and 30 years old in good health. CDR3: CASSSSGRNYNEQFF. CDR3 nucleotides: TGTGCCAGCAGTTCTAGCGGGAGAAACTACAATGAGCAGTTCTTC.